This TCR beta chain was sequenced during a study of cytomegalovirus exposure and HLA in healthy donors. Findings of the study overall: A classifier reportedly called cytomegalovirus status with high sensitivity and specificity.

Trimming took 6 bases from V and 6 from J; bases not matched to a gene: 11. The CDR3 extends over 16 amino acids. CDR1 and CDR2 from the germline V gene are LGHNT and FRNRAP. 60 Vbeta and 13 Jbeta primers were used in PCR. Assay: immunoSEQ multiplex PCR; the TCRdb copy retains only in-frame clones and omits some. The sample contains fewer than 250,000 clones, around 79% of which appear only once. Turning to this clone: As yet, its antigen is unknown.

The receptor's source is a man aged 18 to 29 in good health and CMV-seronegative. The chain recombines TRBV12-5 with TRBJ2-2, with 9 bases matching TRBD1. Sequencing input: PBMCs. CDR3 DNA sequence: TGTGCTAGTGGGGCCGACATAGGGACAGGGCCCGGGGAGCTGTTTTTT. It translates to CASGADIGTGPGELFF.